This entry describes one T cell receptor (beta chain). Its antigen is as yet unknown. The data are from a study of T cell responses to AZD1222 COVID-19 vaccine. Study outcomes and limitations: In the spike-specific TCR repertoire, nearly half reportedly target unmutated variant regions.

TCRdb keeps only in-frame clones here, not all; method: immunoSEQ multiplex PCR. The data show over 150,000 clones, roughly 90% seen once. The CDR3 loop spans 13 amino acids. Germline V CDR1 and CDR2: MNHEY, SVGAGI. Trimming removed 2 bases from V and 6 bases from J, with 8 bases in between. The sequence came from an adult who received the AZD1222 COVID-19 vaccine. The chain is built from TRBV6-5 and TRBJ1-5; possible D gene TRBD1, 5 bases. The source material was peripheral blood, sampled 28 days after the second AZD1222 dose. The CDR3, as DNA: TGTGCCAGCAGTTACGGACATGGTCAGCCCCAGCATTTT. Encoded protein: CASSYGHGQPQHF.